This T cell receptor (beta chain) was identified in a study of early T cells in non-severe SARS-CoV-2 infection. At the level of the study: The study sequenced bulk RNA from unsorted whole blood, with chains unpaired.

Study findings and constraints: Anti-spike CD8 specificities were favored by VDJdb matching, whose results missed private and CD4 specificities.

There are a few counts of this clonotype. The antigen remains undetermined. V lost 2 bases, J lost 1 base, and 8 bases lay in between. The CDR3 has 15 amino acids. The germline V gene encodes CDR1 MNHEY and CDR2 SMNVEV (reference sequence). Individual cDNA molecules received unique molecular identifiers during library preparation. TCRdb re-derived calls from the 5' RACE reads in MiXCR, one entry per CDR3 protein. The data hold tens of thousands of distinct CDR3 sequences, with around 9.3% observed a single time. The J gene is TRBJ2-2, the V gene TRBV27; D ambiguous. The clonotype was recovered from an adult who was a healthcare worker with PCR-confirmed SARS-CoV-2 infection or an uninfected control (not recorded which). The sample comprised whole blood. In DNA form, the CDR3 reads TGTGCCAGCAGTTTACTGGTCGGGAACACCGGGGAGCTGTTTTTT. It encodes CASSLLVGNTGELFF.